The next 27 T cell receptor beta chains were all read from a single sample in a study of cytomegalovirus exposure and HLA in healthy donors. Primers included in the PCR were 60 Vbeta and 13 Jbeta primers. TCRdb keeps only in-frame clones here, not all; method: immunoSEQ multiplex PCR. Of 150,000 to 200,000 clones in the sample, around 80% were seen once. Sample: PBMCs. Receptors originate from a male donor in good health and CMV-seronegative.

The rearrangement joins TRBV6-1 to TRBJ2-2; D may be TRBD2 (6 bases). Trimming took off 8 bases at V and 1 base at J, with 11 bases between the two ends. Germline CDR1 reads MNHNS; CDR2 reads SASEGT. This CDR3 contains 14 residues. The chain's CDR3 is CASGRGRNTGELFF. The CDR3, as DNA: TGTGCCAGCGGGCGGGGTAGGAACACCGGGGAGCTGTTTTTT.

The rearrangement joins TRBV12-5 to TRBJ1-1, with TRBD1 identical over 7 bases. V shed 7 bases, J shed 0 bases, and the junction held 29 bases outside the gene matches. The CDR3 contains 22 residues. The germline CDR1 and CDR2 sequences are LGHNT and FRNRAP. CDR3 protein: CASARSIPGSVNRGIMNTEAFF. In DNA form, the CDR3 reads TGTGCTAGTGCGCGTTCAATTCCCGGGTCCGTGAACAGGGGAATAATGAACACTGAAGCTTTCTTT. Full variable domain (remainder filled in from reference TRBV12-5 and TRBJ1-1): DARVTQTPRHKVTEMGQEVTMRCQPILGHNTVFWYRQTMMQGLELLAYFRNRAPLDDSGMPKDRFSAEMPDATLATLKIQPSEPRDSAVYFCASARSIPGSVNRGIMNTEAFFGQGTRLTVV.

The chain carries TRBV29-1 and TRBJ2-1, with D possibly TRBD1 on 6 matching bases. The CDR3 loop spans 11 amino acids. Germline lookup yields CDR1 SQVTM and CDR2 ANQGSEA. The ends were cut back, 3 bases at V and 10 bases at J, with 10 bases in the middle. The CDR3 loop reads CSVDQGPEQFF. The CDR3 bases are TGCAGCGTTGACCAGGGGCCGGAGCAGTTCTTC.

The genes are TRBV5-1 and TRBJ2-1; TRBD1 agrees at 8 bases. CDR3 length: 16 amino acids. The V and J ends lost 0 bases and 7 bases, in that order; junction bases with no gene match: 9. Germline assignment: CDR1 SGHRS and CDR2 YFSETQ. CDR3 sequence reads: CASSLESGGLLNEQFF. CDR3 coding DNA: TGCGCCAGCAGCTTGGAATCAGGGGGCCTTTTGAATGAGCAGTTCTTC.

CDR3 in DNA: TGTGCCAGCAACGCCGGACTTGCGGGTGAAAAACTGTTTTTT. It encodes CASNAGLAGEKLFF. The J gene is TRBJ1-4, the V gene TRBV7-2; D not certain. V dropped 7 bases and J dropped 7 bases, with 16 bases sitting between them. Germline V gives CDR1 SGHTA, CDR2 FQGNSA. This CDR3 has 14 residues.

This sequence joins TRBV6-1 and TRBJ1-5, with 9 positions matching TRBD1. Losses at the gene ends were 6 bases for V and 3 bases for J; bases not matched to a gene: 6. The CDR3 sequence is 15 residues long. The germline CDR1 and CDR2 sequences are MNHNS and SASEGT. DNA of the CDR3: TGTGCCAGCAGAGGGACAGGGTTGGTCAATCAGCCCCAGCATTTT. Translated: CASRGTGLVNQPQHF.

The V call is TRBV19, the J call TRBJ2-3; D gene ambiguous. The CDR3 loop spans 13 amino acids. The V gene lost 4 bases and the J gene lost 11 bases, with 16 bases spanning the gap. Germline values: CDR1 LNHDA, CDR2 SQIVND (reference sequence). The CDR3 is CASSNEAGLVQYF. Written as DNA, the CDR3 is TGTGCCAGTAGTAATGAAGCTGGGCTCGTGCAGTATTTT.

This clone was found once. The CDR3 reads CATEYSGANVLTF. The CDR3, as DNA: TGTGCCACCGAGTACTCTGGGGCCAACGTCCTGACTTTC. The rearrangement links TRBV6-1 to TRBJ2-6; D is unclear. The CDR3 is 13 amino acids. Trimming removed 10 bases from V and 0 bases from J, with 7 bases in between. Germline-derived CDR1 and CDR2 are MNHNS and SASEGT.

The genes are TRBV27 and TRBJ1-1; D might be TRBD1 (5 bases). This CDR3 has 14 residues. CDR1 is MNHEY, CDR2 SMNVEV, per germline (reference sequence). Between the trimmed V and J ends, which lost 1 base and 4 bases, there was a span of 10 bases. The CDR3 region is CASSLLGGGTEAFF. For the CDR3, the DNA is TGTGCCAGCAGTTTATTGGGGGGGGGCACTGAAGCTTTCTTT.

Here the CDR3 DNA reads TGCAGCGTTGAACGACGGGGTTCTAATGAAAAACTGTTTTTT. Its translation is CSVERRGSNEKLFF. The chain recombines TRBV29-1 with TRBJ1-4; D call uncertain. CDR1 is SQVTM and CDR2 is ANQGSEA in the germline V gene. Between the trimmed V and J ends, which lost 2 bases and 3 bases, there was a span of 10 bases. The CDR3 length is 14 residues.

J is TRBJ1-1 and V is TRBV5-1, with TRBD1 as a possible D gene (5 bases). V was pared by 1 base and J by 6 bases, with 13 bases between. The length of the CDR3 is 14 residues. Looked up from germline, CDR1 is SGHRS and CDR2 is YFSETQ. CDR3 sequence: CASSLNSRGAEAFF. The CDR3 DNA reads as TGCGCCAGCAGCTTGAATTCTCGGGGGGCTGAAGCTTTCTTT. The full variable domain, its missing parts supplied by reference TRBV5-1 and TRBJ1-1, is KAGVTQTPRYLIKTRGQQVTLSCSPISGHRSVSWYQQTPGQGLQFLFEYFSETQRNKGNFPGRFSGRQFSNSRSEMNVSTLELGDSALYLCASSLNSRGAEAFFGQGTRLTVV.

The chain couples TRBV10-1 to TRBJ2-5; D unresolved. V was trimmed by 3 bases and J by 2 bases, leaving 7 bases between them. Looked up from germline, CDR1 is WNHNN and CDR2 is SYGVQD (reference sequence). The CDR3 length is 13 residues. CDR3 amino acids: CASSETLQETQYF. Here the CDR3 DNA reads TGCGCCAGCAGTGAAACATTGCAAGAGACCCAGTACTTC.

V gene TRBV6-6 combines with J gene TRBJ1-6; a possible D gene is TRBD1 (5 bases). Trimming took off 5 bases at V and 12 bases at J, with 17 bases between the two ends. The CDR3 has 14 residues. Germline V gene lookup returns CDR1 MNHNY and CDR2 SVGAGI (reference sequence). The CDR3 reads CASSDRAVGGPLHF. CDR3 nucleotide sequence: TGTGCCAGCAGTGATCGGGCGGTCGGGGGACCCCTCCACTTT.

The chain's CDR3 is CASSQYRALTEGNIQYF. The CDR3 nucleotides read TGCGCCAGCAGTCAATATAGGGCCCTCACCGAGGGAAACATTCAGTACTTC. This chain connects TRBV23-1 to TRBJ2-4; D is perhaps TRBD2 (5 bases). TRBV23-1 is an ORF, and what it does is uncertain. This CDR3 region has 17 residues. V was cut by 1 base and J by 6 bases, with 19 bases left in between.

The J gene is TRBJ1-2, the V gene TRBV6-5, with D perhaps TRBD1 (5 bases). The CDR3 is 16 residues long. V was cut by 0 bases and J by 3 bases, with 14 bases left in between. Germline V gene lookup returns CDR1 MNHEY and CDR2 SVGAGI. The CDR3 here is CASSYSTGRGHYGYTF. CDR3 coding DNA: TGTGCCAGCAGTTACTCGACGGGGAGGGGCCACTATGGCTACACCTTC.

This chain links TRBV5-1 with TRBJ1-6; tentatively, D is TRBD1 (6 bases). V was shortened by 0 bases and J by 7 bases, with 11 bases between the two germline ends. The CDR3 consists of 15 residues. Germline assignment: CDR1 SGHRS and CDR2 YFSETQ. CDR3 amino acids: CASSLEGGRNSPLHF. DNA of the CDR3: TGCGCCAGCAGCTTGGAGGGGGGGAGGAATTCACCCCTCCACTTT.

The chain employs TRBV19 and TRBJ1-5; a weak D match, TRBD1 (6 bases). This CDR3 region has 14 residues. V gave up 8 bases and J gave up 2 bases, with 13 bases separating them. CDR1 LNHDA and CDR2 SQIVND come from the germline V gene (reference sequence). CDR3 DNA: TGTGCCAGTCGGGACACCGAGGGCAATCAGCCCCAGCATTTT. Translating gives CASRDTEGNQPQHF.

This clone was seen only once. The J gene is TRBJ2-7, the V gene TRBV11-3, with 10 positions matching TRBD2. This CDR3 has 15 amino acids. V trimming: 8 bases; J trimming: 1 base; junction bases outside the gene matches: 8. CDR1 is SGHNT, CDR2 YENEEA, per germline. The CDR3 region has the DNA TGTGCCAGCTCAGTAGCGGGGGGCCCATCCTACGAGCAGTACTTC. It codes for CASSVAGGPSYEQYF.

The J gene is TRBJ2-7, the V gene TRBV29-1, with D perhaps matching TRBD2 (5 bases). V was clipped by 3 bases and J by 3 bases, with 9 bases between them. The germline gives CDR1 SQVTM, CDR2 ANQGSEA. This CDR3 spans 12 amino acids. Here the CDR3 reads CSVDGVGYEQYF. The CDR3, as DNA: TGCAGCGTTGACGGGGTCGGCTACGAGCAGTACTTC.

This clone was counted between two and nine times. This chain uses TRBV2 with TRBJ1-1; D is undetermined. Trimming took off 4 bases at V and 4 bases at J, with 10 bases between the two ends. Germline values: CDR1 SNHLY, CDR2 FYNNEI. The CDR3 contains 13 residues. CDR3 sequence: CASSVQEGTEAFF. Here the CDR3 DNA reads TGTGCCAGCAGTGTTCAGGAAGGCACTGAAGCTTTCTTT.

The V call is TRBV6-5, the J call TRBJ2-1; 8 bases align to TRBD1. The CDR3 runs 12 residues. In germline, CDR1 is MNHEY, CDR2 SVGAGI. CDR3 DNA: TGTGCTTCCAGGGGGCTGAACAATGAGCAGTTCTTC. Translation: CASRGLNNEQFF.

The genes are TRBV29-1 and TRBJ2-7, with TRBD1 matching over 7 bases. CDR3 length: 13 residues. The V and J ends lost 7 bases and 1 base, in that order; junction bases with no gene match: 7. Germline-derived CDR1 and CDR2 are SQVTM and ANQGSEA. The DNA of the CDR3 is TGCAGCGCAACCGGGACAGCATCCTACGAGCAGTACTTC. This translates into CSATGTASYEQYF.

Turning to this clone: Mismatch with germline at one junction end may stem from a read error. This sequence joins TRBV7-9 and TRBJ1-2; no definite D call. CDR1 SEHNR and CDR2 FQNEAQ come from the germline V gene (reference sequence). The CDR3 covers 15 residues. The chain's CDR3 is CSSSPAPLPNYGYTF. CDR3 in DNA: TGTTCCAGCAGTCCTGCCCCACTACCTAACTATGGCTACACCTTC.

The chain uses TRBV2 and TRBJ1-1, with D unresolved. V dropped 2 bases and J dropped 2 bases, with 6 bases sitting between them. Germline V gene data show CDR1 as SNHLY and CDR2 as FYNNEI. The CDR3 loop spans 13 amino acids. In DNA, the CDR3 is TGTGCCAGCAGTGAACAAATTAACACTGAAGCTTTCTTT. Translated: CASSEQINTEAFF.

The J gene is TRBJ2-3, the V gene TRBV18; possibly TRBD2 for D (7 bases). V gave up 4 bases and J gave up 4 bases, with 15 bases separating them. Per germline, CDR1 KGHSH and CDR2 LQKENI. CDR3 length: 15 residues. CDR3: CASSLTRGAPDTQYF. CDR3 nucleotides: TGTGCCAGCTCACTGACCCGGGGGGCTCCAGATACGCAGTATTTT. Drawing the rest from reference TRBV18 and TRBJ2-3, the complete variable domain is NAGVMQNPRHLVRRRGQEARLRCSPMKGHSHVYWYRQLPEEGLKFMVYLQKENIIDESGMPKERFSAEFPKEGPSILRIQQVVRGDSAAYFCASSLTRGAPDTQYFGPGTRLTVL.

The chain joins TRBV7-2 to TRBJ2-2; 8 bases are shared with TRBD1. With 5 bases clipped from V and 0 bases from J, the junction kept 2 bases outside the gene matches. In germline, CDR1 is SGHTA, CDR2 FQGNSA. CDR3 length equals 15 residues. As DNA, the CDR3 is TGTGCCAGCAGCAAGGGACAGGCGAACACCGGGGAGCTGTTTTTT. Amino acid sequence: CASSKGQANTGELFF.

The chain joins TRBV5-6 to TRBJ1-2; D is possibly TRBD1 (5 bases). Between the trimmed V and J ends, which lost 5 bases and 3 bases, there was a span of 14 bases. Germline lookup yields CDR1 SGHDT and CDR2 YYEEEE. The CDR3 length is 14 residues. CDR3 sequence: CASRRGTGYYGYTF. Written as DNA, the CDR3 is TGTGCCAGCAGAAGGGGTACAGGCTACTATGGCTACACCTTC.